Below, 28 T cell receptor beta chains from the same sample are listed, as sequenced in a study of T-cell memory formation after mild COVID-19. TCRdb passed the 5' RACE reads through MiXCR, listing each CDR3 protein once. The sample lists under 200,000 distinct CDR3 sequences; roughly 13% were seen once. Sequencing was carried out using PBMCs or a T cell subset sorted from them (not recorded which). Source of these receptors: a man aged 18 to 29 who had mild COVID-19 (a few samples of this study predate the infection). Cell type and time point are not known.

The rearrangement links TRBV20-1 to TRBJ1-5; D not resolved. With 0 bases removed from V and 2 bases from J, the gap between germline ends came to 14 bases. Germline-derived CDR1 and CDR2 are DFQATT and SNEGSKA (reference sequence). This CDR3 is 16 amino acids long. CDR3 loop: CSARDNEGWGNQPQHF. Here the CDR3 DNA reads TGCAGTGCTAGAGATAACGAGGGTTGGGGCAATCAGCCCCAGCATTTT.

The DNA for the CDR3 is TGTGCCAGCAGCGTCGTCCCCGGGGAGGGTTCGGCAGGCTACACCTTC. This encodes CASSVVPGEGSAGYTF. The rearrangement uses TRBV9 and TRBJ1-2; no definite D call. The V end was cut by 2 bases, the J end by 8 bases, with 22 bases between. Germline V gene data show CDR1 as SGDLS and CDR2 as YYNGEE. The CDR3 has 16 residues.

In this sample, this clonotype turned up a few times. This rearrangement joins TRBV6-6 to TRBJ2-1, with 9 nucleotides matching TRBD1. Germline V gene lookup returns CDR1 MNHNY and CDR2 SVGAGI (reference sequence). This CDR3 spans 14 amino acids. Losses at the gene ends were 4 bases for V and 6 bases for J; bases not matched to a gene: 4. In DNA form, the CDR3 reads TGTGCCAGCAGTTCGGGACAGGGCCTCAATGAGCAGTTCTTC. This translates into CASSSGQGLNEQFF.

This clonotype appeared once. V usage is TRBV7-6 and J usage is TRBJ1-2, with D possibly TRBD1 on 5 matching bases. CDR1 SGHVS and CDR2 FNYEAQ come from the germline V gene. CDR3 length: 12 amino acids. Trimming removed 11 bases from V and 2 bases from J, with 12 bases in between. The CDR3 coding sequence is TGTGCCGCCGGGGCAGTAAACTATGGCTACACCTTC. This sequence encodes CAAGAVNYGYTF.

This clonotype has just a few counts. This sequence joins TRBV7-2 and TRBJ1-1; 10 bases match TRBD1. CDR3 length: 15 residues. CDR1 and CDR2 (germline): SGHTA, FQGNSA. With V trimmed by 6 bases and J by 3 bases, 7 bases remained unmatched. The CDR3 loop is CASSQPGQGYTEAFF. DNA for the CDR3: TGTGCCAGCAGTCAACCGGGACAGGGGTACACTGAAGCTTTCTTT.

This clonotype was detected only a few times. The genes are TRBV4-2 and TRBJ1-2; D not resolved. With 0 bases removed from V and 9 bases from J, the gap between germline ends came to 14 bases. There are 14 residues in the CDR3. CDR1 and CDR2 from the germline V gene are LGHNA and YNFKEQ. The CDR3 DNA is TGTGCCAGCAGCCAAGATCTGGACCCCAGGCGCTACACCTTC. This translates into CASSQDLDPRRYTF.

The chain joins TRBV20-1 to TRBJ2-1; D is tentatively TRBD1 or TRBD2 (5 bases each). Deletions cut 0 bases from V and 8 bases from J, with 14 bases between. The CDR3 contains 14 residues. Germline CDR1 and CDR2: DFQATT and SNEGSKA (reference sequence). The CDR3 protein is CSARDGRGAYEQFF. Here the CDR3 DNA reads TGCAGTGCTAGAGATGGAAGAGGGGCCTATGAGCAGTTCTTC.

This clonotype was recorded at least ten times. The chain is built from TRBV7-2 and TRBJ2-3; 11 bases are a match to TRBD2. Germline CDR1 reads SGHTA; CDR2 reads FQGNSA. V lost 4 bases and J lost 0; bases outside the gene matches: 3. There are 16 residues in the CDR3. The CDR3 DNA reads TGTGCCAGCAGCTCTCGACTAGCGGGGAGCACAGATACGCAGTATTTT. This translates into CASSSRLAGSTDTQYF.

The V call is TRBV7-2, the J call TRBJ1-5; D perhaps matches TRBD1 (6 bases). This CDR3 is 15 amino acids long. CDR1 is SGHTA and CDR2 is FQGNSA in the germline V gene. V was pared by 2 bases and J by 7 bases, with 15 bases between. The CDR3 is CASSLNAGERQPQHF. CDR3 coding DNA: TGTGCCAGCAGCTTAAATGCAGGGGAACGCCAGCCCCAGCATTTT.

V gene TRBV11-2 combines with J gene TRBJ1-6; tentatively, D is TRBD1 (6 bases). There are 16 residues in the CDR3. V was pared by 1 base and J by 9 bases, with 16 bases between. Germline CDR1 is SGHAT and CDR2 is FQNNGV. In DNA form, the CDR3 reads TGTGCCAGCAGCTTAGTGGGGGCCGGCGAGGGTTCACCCCTCCACTTT. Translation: CASSLVGAGEGSPLHF.

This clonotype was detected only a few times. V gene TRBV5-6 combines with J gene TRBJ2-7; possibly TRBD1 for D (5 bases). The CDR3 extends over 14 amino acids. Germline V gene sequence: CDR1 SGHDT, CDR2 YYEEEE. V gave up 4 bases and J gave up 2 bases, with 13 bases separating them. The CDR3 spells CASSGSTGAYEQYV. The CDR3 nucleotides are TGTGCCAGCAGCGGTAGCACAGGAGCCTACGAGCAGTACGTC.

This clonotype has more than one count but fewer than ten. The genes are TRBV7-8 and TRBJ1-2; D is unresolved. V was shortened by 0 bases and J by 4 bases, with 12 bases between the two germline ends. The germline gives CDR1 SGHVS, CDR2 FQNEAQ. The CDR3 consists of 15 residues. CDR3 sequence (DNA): TGTGCCAGCAGCTTAGCCGGGAGACCGGGCTATGGCTACACCTTC. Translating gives CASSLAGRPGYGYTF.

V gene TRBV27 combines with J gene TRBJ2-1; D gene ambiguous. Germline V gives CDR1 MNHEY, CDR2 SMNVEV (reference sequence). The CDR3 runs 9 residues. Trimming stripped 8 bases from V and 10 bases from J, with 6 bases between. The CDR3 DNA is TGTGCCAGCGGGTCAGAGCAGTTCTTC. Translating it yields CASGSEQFF.

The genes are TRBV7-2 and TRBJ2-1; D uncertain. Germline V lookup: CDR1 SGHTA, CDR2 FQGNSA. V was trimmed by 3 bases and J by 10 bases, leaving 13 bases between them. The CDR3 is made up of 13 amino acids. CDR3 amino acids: CASSFSGRVEQFF. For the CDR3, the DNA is TGTGCCAGCAGCTTCTCCGGACGTGTCGAGCAGTTCTTC.

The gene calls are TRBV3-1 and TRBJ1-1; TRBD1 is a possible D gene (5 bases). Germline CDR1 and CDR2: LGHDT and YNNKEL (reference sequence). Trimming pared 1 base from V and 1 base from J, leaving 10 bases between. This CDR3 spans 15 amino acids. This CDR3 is CASSQGNGGNTEAFF. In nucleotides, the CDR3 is TGTGCCAGCAGCCAAGGGAACGGGGGGAACACTGAAGCTTTCTTT. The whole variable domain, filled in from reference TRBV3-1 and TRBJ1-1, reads DTAVSQTPKYLVTQMGNDKSIKCEQNLGHDTMYWYKQDSKKFLKIMFSYNNKELIINETVPNRFSPKSPDKAHLNLHINSLELGDSAVYFCASSQGNGGNTEAFFGQGTRLTVV.

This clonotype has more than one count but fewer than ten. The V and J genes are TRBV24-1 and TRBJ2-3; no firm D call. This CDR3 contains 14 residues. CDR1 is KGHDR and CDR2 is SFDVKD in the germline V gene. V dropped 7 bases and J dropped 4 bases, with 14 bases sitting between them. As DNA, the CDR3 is TGTGCCACCAGCGATAGTAGGGCACCAGATACGCAGTATTTT. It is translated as CATSDSRAPDTQYF.

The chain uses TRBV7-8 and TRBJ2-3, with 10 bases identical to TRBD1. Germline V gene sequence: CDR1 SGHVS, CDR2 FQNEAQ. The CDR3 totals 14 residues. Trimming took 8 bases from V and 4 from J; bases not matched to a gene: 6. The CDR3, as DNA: TGTGCCAGCGGGGGACAGGGGTTTTCAGATACGCAGTATTTT. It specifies CASGGQGFSDTQYF.

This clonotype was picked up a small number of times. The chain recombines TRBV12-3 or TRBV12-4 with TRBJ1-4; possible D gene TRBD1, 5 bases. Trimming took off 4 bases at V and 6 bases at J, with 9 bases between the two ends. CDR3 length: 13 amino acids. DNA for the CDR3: TGTGCCAGCAGTTGGGGGTTCGATGAAAAACTGTTTTTT. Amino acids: CASSWGFDEKLFF.

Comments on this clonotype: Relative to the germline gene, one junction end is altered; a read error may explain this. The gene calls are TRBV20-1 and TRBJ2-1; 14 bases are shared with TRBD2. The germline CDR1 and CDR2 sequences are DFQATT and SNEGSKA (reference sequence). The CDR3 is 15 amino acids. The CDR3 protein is CSASAGLAGDEEQFF. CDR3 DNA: TGCAGTGCTAGCGCGGGACTAGCGGGGGACGAGGAGCAGTTCTTT.

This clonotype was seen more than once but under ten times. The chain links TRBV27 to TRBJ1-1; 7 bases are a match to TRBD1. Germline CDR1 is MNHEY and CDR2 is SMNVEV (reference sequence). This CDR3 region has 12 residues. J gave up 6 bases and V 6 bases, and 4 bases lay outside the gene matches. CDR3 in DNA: TGTGCCAGCAGCTACAGGGGCGCTGAAGCTTTCTTT. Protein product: CASSYRGAEAFF.

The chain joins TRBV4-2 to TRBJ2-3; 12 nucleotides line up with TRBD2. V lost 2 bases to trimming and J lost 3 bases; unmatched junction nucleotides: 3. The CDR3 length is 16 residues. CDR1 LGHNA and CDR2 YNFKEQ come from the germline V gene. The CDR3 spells CASSQRGLAGTDTQYF. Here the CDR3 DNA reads TGTGCCAGCAGCCAACGGGGACTAGCGGGTACAGATACGCAGTATTTT.

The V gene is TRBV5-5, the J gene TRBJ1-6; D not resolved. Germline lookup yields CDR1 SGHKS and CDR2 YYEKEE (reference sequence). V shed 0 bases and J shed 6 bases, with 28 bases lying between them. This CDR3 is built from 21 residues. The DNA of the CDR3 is TGTGCCAGCAGCTTGGGGATGAGCCTTGCCCACGGTTCACACCTTAATTCACCCCTCCACTTT. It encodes CASSLGMSLAHGSHLNSPLHF.

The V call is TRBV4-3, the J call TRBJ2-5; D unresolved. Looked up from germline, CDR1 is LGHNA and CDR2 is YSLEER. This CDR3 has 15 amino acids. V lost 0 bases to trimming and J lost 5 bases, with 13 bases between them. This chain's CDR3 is CASSQDYGFGETQYF. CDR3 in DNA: TGCGCCAGCAGCCAAGATTATGGTTTTGGCGAGACCCAGTACTTC.

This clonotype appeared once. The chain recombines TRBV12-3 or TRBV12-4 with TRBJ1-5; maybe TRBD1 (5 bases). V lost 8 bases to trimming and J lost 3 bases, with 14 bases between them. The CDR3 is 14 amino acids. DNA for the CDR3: TGTGCCAGCGGGACTCAGATTAACAATCAGCCCCAGCATTTT. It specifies CASGTQINNQPQHF.

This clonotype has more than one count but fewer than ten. In DNA, the CDR3 is TGTGCCACCAGTGACCCCGGACAGGGGGCTTATACGCAGTATTTT. Amino acids: CATSDPGQGAYTQYF. The J gene is TRBJ2-3, the V gene TRBV24-1; 11 positions match TRBD1. V dropped 4 bases and J dropped 7; count of bases not matched to a gene: 6. The CDR3 consists of 15 residues. Looked up from germline, CDR1 is KGHDR and CDR2 is SFDVKD.

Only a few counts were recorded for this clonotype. The CDR3 nucleotides read TGCGCCAGCAGCTTGAGCAGGGGGCCCGACTATGGCTACACCTTC. As protein: CASSLSRGPDYGYTF. This chain links TRBV5-1 with TRBJ1-2, with TRBD1 matching 8 bases. Germline lookup yields CDR1 SGHRS and CDR2 YFSETQ. The trim removed 1 base at V and 3 bases at J, leaving 5 bases unmatched. CDR3 length: 15 amino acids.

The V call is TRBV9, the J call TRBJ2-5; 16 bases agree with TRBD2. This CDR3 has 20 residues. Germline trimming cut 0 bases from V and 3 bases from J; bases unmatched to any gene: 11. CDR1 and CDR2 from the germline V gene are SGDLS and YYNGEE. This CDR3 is CASSVGIIGTSGGAEETQYF. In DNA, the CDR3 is TGTGCCAGCAGCGTAGGAATCATTGGGACTAGCGGGGGGGCAGAAGAGACCCAGTACTTC.

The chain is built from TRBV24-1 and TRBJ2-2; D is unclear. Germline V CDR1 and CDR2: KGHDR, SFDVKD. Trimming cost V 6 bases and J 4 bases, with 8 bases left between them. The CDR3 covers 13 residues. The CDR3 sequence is CATSSQGTGELFF. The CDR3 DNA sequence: TGTGCCACCAGTTCCCAAGGCACCGGGGAGCTGTTTTTT.